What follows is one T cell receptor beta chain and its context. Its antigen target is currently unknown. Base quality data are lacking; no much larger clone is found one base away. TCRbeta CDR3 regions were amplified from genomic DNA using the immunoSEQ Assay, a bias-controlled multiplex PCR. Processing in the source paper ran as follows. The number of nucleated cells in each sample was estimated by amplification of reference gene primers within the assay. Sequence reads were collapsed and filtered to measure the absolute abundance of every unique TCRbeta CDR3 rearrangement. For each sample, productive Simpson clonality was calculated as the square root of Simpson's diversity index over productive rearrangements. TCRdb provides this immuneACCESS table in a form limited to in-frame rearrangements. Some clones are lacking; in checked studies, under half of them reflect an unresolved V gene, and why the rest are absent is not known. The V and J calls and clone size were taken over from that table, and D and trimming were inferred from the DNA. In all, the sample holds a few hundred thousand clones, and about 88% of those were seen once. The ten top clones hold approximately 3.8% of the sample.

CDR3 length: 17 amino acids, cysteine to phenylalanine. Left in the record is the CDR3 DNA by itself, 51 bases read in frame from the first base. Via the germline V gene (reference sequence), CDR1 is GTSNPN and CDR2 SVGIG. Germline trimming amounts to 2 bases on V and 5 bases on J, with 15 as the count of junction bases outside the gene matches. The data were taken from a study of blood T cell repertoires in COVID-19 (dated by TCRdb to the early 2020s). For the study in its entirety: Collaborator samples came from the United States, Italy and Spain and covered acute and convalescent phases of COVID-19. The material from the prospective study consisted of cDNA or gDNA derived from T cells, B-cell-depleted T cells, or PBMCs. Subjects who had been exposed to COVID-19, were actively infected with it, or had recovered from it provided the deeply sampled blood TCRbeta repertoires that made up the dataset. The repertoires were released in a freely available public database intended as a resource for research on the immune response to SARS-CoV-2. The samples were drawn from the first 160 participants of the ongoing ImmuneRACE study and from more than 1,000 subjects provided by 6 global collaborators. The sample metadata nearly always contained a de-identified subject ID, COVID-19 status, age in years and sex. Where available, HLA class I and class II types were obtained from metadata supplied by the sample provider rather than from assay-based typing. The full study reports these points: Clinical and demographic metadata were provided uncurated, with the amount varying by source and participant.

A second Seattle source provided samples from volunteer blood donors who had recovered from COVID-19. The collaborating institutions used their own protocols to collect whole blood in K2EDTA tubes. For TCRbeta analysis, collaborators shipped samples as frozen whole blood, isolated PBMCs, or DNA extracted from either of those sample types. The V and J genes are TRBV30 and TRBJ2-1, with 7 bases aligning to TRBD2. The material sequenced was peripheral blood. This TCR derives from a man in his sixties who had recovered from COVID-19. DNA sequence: TGTGCCTGGAGTCGCCAGAAAGGGTGGGGGGGTGACAATGAGCAGTTCTTC. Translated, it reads CAWSRQKGWGGDNEQFF.